The present T cell receptor (beta chain) was sequenced within a study of blood T cell repertoires in COVID-19. Study at large: Samples representing acute and convalescent COVID-19 were sourced from the United States, Italy and Spain. The analysed material was cDNA or gDNA that came from T cells, B-cell-depleted T cells, or PBMCs.

The V and J ends lost 4 bases and 4 bases respectively, with 10 bases between them. Germline V CDR1 and CDR2: SGHDN, FVKESK. The CDR3 length is 14 residues. Original analysis: Reference gene primer amplification gave nucleated cell count estimates. Only in-frame clones appear in the TCRdb table, and some are missing; sequencing was by immunoSEQ multiplex PCR. V and J calls and clone size follow that table, whereas D and trimming were derived from the DNA. The top ten hold over 6.5% of the sample, which has 55,000 to 70,000 clones, around 87% seen once. This clone was observed a handful of times. The sample taken for sequencing was peripheral blood. The rearrangement uses TRBV14 and TRBJ2-2; D possibly corresponds to TRBD1 (6 bases). The receptor's source is a man between 60 and 75 years old with acute or convalescent COVID-19. CDR3 sequence: CASSPQGGTGELFF. The CDR3 region has the DNA TGTGCCAGCAGCCCACAGGGTGGCACCGGGGAGCTGTTTTTT.